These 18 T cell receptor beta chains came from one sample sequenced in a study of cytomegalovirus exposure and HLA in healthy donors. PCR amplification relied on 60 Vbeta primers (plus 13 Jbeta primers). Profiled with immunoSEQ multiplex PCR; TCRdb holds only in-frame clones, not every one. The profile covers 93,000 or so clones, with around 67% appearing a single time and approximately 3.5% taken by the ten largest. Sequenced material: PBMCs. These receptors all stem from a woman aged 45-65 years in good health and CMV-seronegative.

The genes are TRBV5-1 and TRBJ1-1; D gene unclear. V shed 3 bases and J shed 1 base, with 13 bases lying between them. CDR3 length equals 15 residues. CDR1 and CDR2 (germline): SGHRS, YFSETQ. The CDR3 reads CASSSFGEANTEAFF. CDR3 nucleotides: TGCGCCAGCAGCTCGTTCGGGGAGGCGAACACTGAAGCTTTCTTT.

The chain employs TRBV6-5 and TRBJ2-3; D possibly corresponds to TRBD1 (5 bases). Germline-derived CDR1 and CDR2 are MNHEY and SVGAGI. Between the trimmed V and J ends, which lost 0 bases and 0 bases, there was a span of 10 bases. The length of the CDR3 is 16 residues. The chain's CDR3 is CASSYSSRVSTDTQYF. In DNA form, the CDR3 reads TGTGCCAGCAGTTACTCGAGCAGGGTCAGCACAGATACGCAGTATTTT.

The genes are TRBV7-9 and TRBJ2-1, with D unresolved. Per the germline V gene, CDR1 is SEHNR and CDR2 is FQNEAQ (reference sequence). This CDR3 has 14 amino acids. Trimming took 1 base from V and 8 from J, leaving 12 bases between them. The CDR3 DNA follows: TGTGCCAGCAGCTTAGAAGCTAGTTGGGATGAGCAGTTCTTC. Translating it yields CASSLEASWDEQFF.

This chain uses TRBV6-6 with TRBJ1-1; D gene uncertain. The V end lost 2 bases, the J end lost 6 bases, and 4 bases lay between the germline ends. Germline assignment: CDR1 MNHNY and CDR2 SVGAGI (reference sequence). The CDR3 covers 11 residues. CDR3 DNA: TGTGCCAGCAGTTACCAGGCTGAAGCTTTCTTT. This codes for CASSYQAEAFF.

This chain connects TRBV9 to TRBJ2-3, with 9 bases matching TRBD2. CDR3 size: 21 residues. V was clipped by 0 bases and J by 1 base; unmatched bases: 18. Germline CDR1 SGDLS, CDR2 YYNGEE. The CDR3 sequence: CASSVESNLWASGMGTDTQYF. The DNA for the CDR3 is TGTGCCAGCAGCGTAGAATCTAATCTGTGGGCTAGCGGGATGGGCACAGATACGCAGTATTTT.

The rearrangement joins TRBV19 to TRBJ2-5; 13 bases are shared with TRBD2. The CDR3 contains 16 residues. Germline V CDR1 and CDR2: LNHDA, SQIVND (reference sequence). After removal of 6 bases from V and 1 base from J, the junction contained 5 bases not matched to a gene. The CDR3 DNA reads TGTGCCAGTAGCCGGACTAGCGGGAGTCTCCAAGAGACCCAGTACTTC. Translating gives CASSRTSGSLQETQYF.

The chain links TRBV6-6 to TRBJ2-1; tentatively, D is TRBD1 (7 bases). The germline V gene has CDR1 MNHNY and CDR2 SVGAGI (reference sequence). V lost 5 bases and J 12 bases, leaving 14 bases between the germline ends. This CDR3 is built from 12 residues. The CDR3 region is CASSPQGDWQFF. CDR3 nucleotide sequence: TGTGCCAGCAGTCCTCAGGGGGACTGGCAGTTCTTC.

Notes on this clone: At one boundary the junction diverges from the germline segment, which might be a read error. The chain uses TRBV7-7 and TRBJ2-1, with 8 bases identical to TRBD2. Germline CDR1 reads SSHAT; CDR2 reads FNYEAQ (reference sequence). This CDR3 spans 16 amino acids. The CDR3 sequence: CASSLEVAGGHNEQFF. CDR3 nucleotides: TGTGCTAGCAGCTTAGAGGTGGCGGGGGGCCACAATGAGCAGTTCTTC.

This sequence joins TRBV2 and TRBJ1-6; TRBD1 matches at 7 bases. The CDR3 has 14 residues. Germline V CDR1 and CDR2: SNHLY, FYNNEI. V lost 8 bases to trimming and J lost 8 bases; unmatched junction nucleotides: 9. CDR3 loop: CASLEDRIDSPLHF. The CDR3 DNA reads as TGTGCCAGCTTGGAGGACAGGATCGATTCACCCCTCCACTTT.

CDR3: CASSVRQGLATQYF. CDR3 DNA: TGTGCCAGCAGCGTTCGACAGGGGTTGGCTACGCAGTATTTT. This chain links TRBV6-5 with TRBJ2-3, with 8 bases matching TRBD1. The ends lost 6 bases at V and 8 bases at J; junction bases unmatched: 10. CDR1 is MNHEY and CDR2 is SVGAGI in the germline V gene. The CDR3 runs to 14 residues.

CDR3 protein: CASPPGTGGLYTGELFF. CDR3 DNA: TGTGCCAGTCCCCCGGGGACAGGGGGCTTGTACACCGGGGAGCTGTTTTTT. The rearrangement links TRBV11-2 to TRBJ2-2; TRBD1 matches at 12 bases. Losses at the gene ends were 9 bases for V and 3 bases for J; bases not matched to a gene: 11. Germline CDR1 is SGHAT and CDR2 is FQNNGV. This CDR3 contains 17 residues.

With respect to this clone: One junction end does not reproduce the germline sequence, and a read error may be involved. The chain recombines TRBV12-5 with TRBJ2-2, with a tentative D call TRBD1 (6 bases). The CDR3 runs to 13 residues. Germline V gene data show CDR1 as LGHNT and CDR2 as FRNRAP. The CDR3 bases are TGTGCTAGTGGATTGGGGGCGCCGGGGGAGCTGTTTTTT. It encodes CASGLGAPGELFF. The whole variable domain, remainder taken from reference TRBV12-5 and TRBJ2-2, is DARVTQTPRHKVTEMGQEVTMRCQPILGHNTVFWYRQTMMQGLELLAYFRNRAPLDDSGMPKDRFSAEMPDATLATLKIQPSEPRDSAVYFCASGLGAPGELFFGEGSRLTVL.

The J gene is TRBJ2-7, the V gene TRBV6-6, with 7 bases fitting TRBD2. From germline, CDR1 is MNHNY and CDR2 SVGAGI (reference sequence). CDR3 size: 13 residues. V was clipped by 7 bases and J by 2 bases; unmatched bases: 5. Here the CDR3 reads CASTAGVTYEQYF. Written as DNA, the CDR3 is TGTGCCAGCACCGCGGGAGTCACCTACGAGCAGTACTTC.

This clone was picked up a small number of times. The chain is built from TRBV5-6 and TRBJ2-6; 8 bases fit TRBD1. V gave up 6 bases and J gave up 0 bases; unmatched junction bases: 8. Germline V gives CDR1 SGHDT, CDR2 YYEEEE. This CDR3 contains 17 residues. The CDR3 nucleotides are TGTGCCAGCACCCGGGACAGGCTCAGCTCTGGGGCCAACGTCCTGACTTTC. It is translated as CASTRDRLSSGANVLTF.

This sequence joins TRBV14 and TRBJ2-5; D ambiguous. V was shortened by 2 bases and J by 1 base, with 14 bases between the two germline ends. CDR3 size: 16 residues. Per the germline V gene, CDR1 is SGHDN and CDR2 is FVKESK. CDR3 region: CASSQRPTNLQETQYF. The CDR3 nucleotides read TGTGCCAGCAGCCAAAGGCCGACAAACCTCCAAGAGACCCAGTACTTC.

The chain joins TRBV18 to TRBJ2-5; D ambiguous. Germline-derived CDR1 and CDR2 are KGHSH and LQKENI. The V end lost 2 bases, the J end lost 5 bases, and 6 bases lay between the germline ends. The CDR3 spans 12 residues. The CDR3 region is CASSPEEETQYF. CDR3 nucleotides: TGTGCCAGCTCACCAGAAGAGGAGACCCAGTACTTC.

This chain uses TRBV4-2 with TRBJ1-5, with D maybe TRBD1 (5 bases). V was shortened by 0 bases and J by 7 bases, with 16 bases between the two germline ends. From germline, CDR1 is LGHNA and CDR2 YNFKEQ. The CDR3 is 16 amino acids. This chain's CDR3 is CASSQDTGPSGQPQHF. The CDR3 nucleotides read TGTGCCAGCAGCCAAGATACAGGCCCTTCAGGACAGCCCCAGCATTTT.

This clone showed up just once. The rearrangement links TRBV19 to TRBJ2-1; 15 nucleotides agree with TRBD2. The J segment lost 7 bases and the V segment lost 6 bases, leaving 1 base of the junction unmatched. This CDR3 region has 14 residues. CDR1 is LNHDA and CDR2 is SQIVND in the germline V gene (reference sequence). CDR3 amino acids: CASRGLAGGNEQFF. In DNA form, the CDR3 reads TGTGCCAGTAGAGGACTAGCGGGGGGGAATGAGCAGTTCTTC.